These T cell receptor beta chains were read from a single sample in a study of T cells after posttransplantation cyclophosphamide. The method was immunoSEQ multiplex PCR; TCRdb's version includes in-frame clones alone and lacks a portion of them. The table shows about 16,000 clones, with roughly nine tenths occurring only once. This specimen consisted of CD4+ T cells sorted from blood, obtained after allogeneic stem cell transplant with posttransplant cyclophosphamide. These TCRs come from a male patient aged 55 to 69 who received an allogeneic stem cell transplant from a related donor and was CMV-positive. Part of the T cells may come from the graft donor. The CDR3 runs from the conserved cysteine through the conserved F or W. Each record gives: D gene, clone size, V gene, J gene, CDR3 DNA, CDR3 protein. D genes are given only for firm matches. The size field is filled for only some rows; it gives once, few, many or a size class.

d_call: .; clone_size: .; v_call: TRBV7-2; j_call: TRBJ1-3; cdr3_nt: TGTGCCAGCAGCCCAGACAGCGCCTACTCTGGAAACACCATATATTTT; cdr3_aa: CASSPDSAYSGNTIYF
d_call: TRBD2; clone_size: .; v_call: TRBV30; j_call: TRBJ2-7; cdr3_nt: TGTGCCTGGAGTGTCTGGGGGGAGGGGAAGAACGAGCAGTACTTC; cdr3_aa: CAWSVWGEGKNEQYF
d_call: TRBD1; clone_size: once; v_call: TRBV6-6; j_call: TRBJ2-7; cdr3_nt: TGTGCCAGCGCGGACAGGGTCGACGAGCAGTACTTC; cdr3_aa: CASADRVDEQYF
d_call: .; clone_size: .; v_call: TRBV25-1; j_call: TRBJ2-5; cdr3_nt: TGTGCCAGCAGTGAATCTCTAAGCCAAGAGACCCAGTACTTC; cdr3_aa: CASSESLSQETQYF
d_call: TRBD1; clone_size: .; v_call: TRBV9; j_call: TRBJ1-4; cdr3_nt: TGTGCCAGCAGCGTAGGCGCGCAGGGGGCGGAAAAACTGTTTTTT; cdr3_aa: CASSVGAQGAEKLFF
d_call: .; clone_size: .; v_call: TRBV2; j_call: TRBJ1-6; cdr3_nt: TGTGCCAGCAGTGACTGGCAGGGGCATTCACCCCTCCACTTT; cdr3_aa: CASSDWQGHSPLHF
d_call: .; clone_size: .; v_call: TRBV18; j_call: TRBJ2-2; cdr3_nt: TGTGCCAGCTCACCAGCCCCTCGAGGTCCAGGGACTTCGAACACCGGGGAGCTGTTTTTT; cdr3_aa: CASSPAPRGPGTSNTGELFF
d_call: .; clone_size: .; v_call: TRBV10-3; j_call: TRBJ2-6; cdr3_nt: TGTGCCATCAGCCCCAGTGGGCGGGCTGGGGCCAACGTCCTGACTTTC; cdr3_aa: CAISPSGRAGANVLTF
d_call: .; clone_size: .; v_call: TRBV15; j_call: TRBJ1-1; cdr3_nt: TGTGCCACCGGAATAGGCAGGGAAGGGGAAACTGAAGCTTTCTTT; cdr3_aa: CATGIGREGETEAFF
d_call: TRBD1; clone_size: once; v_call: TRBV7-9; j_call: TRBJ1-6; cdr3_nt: TGTGCCAGCAGCTTAGACTCAGGACAGGGGAATAATTCACCCCTCCACTTT; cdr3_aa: CASSLDSGQGNNSPLHF
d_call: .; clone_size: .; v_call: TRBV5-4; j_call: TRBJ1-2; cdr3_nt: TGTGCCAGCAGCTTAAGAGACACCGCCTATGGCTACACCTTC; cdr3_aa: CASSLRDTAYGYTF
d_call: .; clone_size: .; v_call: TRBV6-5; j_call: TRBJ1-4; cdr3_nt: TGTGCCAGCAGTTATCGGGCGGGTGCAACTAATGAAAAACTGTTTTTT; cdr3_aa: CASSYRAGATNEKLFF
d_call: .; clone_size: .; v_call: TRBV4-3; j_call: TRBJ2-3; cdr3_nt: TGCGCCAGCAGCCAGGGACTGGCAGATACGCAGTATTTT; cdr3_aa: CASSQGLADTQYF
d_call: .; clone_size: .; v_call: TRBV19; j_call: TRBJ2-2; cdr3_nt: TGTGCCAGTAGTATTCAGGGTTACGGGGAGCTGTTTTTT; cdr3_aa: CASSIQGYGELFF
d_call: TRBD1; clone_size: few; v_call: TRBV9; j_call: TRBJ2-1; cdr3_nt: TGTGCCAGCAGCGTAGAAGGGACAGGGTACAATGAGCAGTTCTTC; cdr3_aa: CASSVEGTGYNEQFF
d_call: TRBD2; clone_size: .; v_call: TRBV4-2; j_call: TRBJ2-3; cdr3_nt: TGTGCCAGCAGCCGCCGAGAGAGGAGGGGGATCACTAGCGGTACAGATACGCAGTATTTT; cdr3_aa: CASSRRERRGITSGTDTQYF
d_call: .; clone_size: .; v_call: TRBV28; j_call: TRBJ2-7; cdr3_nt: TGTGCCAGCGATGCTGGGGGGTTTCCCTACGAGCAGTACTTC; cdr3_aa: CASDAGGFPYEQYF
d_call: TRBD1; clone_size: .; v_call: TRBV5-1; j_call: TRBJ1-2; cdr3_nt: TGCGCCAGCACGACAGGGGCGAATACCTATGGCTACACCTTC; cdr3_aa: CASTTGANTYGYTF
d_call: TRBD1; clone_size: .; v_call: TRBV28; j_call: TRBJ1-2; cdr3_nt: TGTGCCAGCACCGTGGGACAGGGGAGTACTAACTATGGCTACACCTTC; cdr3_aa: CASTVGQGSTNYGYTF
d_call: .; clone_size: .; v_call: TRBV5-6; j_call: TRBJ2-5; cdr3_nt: TGTGCCAGCAGCGGGACCGGGGGAAAAGAGACCCAGTACTTC; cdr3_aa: CASSGTGGKETQYF
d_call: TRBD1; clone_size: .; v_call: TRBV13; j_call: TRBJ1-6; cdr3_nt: TGTGCCAGCAGCTTAGGCGGGGGGACAGGTAGCTCCTATAATTCACCCCTCCACTTT; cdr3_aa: CASSLGGGTGSSYNSPLHF
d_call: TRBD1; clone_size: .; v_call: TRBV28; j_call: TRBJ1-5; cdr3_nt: TGTGCCAGCAGAGGCCAATACGGACAGGGCGGCAATCAGCCCCAGCATTTT; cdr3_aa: CASRGQYGQGGNQPQHF
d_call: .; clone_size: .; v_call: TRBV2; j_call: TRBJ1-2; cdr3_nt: TGTGCCAGCAGGGATGACAGGCATGGCTACACCTTC; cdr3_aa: CASRDDRHGYTF
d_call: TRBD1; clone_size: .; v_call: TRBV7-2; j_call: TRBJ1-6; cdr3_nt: TGTGCCAGCAGCCCTGGACAGGCGGTATCACCCCTCCACTTT; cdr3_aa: CASSPGQAVSPLHF
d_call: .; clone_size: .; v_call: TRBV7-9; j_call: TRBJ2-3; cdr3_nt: TGTGCCAGCAGCCAAGATGCAGGGGCGACAGATACGCAGTATTTT; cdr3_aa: CASSQDAGATDTQYF
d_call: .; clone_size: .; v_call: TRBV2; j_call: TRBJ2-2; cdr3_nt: TGTGCCAGCACGACGGGGGACTACACCGGGGAGCTGTTTTTT; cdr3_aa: CASTTGDYTGELFF
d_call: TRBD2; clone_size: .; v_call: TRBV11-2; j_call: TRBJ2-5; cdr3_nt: TGTGCCAGCAGCTGGGGACTAGCGGGGCTTGGAGAGACCCAGTACTTC; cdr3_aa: CASSWGLAGLGETQYF
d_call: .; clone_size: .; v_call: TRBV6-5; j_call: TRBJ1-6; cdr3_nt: TGTGCCAGCAGTTACTCCGGGGGGGATAATTCACCCCTCCACTTT; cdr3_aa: CASSYSGGDNSPLHF
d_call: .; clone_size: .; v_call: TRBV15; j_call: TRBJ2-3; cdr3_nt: TGTGCCACCAGCAGAGATCTCAGGGAGGCAGATACGCAGTATTTT; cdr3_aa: CATSRDLREADTQYF
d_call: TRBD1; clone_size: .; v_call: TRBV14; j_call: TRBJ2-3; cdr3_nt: TGTGCCAGCCGCTCCCATGTGGACAGGGGAACAGATACGCAGTATTTT; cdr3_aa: CASRSHVDRGTDTQYF
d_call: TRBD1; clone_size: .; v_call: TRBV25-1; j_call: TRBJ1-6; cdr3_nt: TGTGCCAGCAGTGAATATGGCGGGACAGATAATTCACCCCTCCACTTT; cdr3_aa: CASSEYGGTDNSPLHF
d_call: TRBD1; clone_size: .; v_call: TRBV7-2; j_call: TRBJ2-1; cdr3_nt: TGTGCCAGCAGCTCGGGGCGGACAGGGGAGGGGAATGAGCAGTTCTTC; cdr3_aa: CASSSGRTGEGNEQFF
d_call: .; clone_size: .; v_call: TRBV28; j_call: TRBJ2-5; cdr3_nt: TGTGCCAGCAGCACTAGGACGGGGAGAACGGCGGAGACCCAGTACTTC; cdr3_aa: CASSTRTGRTAETQYF
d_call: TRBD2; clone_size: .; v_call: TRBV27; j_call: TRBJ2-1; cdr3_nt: TGTGCCAGCAGCGCCCTGGCGGGGGGTAACAATGAGCAGTTCTTC; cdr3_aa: CASSALAGGNNEQFF
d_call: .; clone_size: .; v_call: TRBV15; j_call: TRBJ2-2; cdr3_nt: TGTGCCACCAGCAGAGATGGCCCAGGGAGGATCATAAACACCGGGGAGCTGTTTTTT; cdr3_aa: CATSRDGPGRIINTGELFF
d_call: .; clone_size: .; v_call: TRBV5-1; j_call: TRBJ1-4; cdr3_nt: TGCGCCAGCAGCCCAGGGTCAACTAATGAAAAACTGTTTTTT; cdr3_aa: CASSPGSTNEKLFF
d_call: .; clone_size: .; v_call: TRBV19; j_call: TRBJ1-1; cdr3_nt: TGTGCCAGTAGCCCTAACAGGGTTGTGAACACTGAAGCTTTCTTT; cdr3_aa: CASSPNRVVNTEAFF
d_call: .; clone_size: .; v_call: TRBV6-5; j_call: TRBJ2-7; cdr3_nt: TGTGCCAGCAGTTCAACCCCGGCGGGACGGATCTACGAGCAGTACTTC; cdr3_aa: CASSSTPAGRIYEQYF
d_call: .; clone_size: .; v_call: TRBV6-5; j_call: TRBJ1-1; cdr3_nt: TGTGCCAGCACCAAACAGGGCCAGGCTGAAGCTTTCTTT; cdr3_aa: CASTKQGQAEAFF
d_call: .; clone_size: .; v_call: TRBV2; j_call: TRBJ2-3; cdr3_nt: TGTGCCAGCAGTGAAACAGGGGGGGCGGGGGATACGCAGTATTTT; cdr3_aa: CASSETGGAGDTQYF
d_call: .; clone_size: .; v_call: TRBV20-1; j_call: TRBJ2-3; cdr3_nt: TGCAGTGCCGAGTTAGATACGCAGTATTTT; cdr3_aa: CSAELDTQYF
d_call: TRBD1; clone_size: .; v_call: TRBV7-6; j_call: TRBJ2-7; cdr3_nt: TGTGCCAGCAGCTCAACCAGGGGGCGGGGCTTCGGCGAGCAGTACTTC; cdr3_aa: CASSSTRGRGFGEQYF
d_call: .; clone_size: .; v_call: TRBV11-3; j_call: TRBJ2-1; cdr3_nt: TGTGCCAGCAGCCCAACCACCAGGGGTGAGCAGTTCTTC; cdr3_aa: CASSPTTRGEQFF
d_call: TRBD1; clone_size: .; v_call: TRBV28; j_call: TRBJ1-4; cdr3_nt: TGTGCCAGCAGTTCGGGACAGGGGCGGAATGAAAAACTGTTTTTT; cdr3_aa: CASSSGQGRNEKLFF
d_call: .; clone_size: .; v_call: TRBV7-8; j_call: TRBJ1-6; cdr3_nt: TGTGCCAGCAGCTTTGGGAGAAATTCACCCCTCCACTTT; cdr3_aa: CASSFGRNSPLHF
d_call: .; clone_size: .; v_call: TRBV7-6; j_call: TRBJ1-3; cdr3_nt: TGTGCCAGCGTCAATGGAAGGCCTGGGCCTGGAAACACCATATATTTT; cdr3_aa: CASVNGRPGPGNTIYF
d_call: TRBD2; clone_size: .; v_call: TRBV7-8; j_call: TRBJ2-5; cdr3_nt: TGTGCCAGCAGCTTAGTGTCTAGCGGAACGGAGACCCAGTACTTC; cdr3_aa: CASSLVSSGTETQYF
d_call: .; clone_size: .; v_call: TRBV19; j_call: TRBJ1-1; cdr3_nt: TGTGCCACATTGTTGACAGTAAACACTGAAGCTTTCTTT; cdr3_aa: CATLLTVNTEAFF
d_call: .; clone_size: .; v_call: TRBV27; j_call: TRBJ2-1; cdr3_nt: TGTGCCAGCAGTTTTAGCGCGAGGGAGCAGTTCTTC; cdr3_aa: CASSFSAREQFF
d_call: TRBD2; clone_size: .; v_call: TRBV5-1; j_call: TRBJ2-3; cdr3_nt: TGCGCCAGCAGAGAGCGGGGGGAAACAGATACGCAGTATTTT; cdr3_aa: CASRERGETDTQYF
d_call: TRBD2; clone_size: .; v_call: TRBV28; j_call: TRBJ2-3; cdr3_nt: TGTGCCAGCAGTTTCGGGAGGGATACGCAGTATTTT; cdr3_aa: CASSFGRDTQYF
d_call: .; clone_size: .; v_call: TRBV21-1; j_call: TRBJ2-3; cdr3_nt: TGTGCCAGCAGCAAAGTGGCAGGGAGGAGCACAGATACGCAGTATTTT; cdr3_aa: CASSKVAGRSTDTQYF
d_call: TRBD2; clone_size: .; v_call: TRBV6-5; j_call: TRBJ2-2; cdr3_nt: TGTGCCAGCAGTTACTTAGCGGGGGCCGGCGGGGAGCTGTTTTTT; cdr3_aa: CASSYLAGAGGELFF
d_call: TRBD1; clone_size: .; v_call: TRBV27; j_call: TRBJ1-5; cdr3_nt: TGTGCCAGCGGGGACAGGGGACAGCCCCAGCATTTT; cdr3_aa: CASGDRGQPQHF
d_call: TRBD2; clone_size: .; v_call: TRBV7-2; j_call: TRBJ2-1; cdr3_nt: TGTGCCAGCAGCTTAGCGCTAAATGGCGGGGGGGCACAGTTCTTC; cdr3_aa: CASSLALNGGGAQFF
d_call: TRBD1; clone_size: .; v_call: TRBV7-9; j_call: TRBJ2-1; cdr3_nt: TGTGCCAGCAGCCTTCCGGGACAGGGTCACAATGAGCAGTTCTTC; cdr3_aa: CASSLPGQGHNEQFF